This TCR beta chain was profiled in a study of OX40 agonist ivuxolimab in advanced cancers. Method: immunoSEQ multiplex PCR; TCRdb's copy keeps in-frame clones and lacks some. This repertoire shows around 60,000 clones, 70% to 80% found once; its top ten account for about 1%. Germline V CDR1 and CDR2: ENHRY, SYGVKD. V lost 3 bases, J lost 0 bases, and 9 bases lay in between. This CDR3 is built from 14 residues. The material was CD4+ or CD8+ T cells sorted from blood, obtained in a trial of the OX40 agonist ivuxolimab. The sequence was obtained from an adult with an advanced solid tumor such as melanoma, head and neck, liver or kidney cancer. This sequence joins TRBV10-3 and TRBJ2-7; D possibly corresponds to TRBD1 (5 bases). The CDR3 loop reads CAISDGALSYEQYF. CDR3 in DNA: TGTGCCATCAGTGATGGGGCTCTCTCCTACGAGCAGTACTTC.